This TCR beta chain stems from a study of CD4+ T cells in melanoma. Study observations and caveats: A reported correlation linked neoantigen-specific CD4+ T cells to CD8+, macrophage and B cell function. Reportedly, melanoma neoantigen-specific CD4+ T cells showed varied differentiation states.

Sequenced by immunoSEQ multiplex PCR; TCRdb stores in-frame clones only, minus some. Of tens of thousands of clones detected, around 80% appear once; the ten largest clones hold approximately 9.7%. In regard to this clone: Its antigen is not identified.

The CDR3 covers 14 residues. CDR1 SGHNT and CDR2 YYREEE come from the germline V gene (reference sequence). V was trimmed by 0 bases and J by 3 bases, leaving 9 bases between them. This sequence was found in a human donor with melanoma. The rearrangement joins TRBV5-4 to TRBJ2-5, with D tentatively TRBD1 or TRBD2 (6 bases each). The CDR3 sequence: CASSLAGGEETQYF. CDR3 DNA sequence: TGTGCCAGCAGCTTGGCCGGGGGCGAAGAGACCCAGTACTTC.